This T cell receptor beta chain was recorded in a study of T cell responses to AZD1222 COVID-19 vaccine. Assay used: immunoSEQ multiplex PCR; TCRdb lists only in-frame clones, some missing. The sample comprises about 130,000 clones, over 80% of which are singletons, and around 6% rests with the top ten. This clone was observed once. Trimming removed 0 bases at V and 1 base at J, with 6 bases between. Germline lookup yields CDR1 SEHNR and CDR2 FQNEAQ (reference sequence). CDR3 length equals 14 residues. Specimen: peripheral blood, collected on day 0 of AZD1222 vaccination. This sequence was found in an adult in good health. The rearrangement uses TRBV7-9 and TRBJ1-1; no clear D gene. CDR3 nucleotides: TGTGCCAGCAGCTTAGCTTTGGGGAACACTGAAGCTTTCTTT. Amino acids: CASSLALGNTEAFF.